These 8 T cell receptor beta chains were all obtained from the same sample, sequenced in a study of CD8+CD57+ T cells in acquired aplastic anemia. TCR beta VDJ and CDR3 were profiled, and genomic DNA was the template. In TCRdb, the reads were re-called with MiXCR into one record per CDR3 protein. The sample has about 160,000 distinct CDR3 sequences, around 52% seen once. Selection for sequencing was limited to patients who had shown CD8+CD57+ cell expansion by flow cytometry. Sequencing input: sorted CD4+, CD8+, or CD8+CD57+ T cells (not recorded which) from PBMCs. These receptors originate from a human donor with aplastic anemia.

The chain recombines TRBV3-1 with TRBJ2-7; 7 bases map to TRBD1. The CDR3 totals 15 residues. CDR1 is LGHDT and CDR2 is YNNKEL in the germline V gene (reference sequence). V lost 8 bases and J lost 4; bases outside the gene matches: 14. The CDR3 nucleotides read TGTGCCAGCCTAAGGGGGCCCCGCTCTATTTACGAGCAGTACTTC. It encodes CASLRGPRSIYEQYF.

As concerns this clonotype: This may be a read error: a much more frequent sequence differs by one nucleotide. The V and J genes are TRBV4-1 and TRBJ1-3, with no clear D. V gave up 2 bases and J gave up 0 bases, with 14 bases separating them. This CDR3 is built from 17 residues. Per germline, CDR1 MGHRA and CDR2 YSYEKL. For the CDR3, the DNA is TGCGCCAGCAGCCAATCTGAGTCACGCCCCTCTGGAAACACCATATATTTT. Translating it yields CASSQSESRPSGNTIYF.

The chain links TRBV10-3 to TRBJ1-5; maybe TRBD1 (6 bases). With 5 bases removed from V and 3 bases from J, the gap between germline ends came to 8 bases. Germline CDR1 ENHRY, CDR2 SYGVKD. The CDR3 runs 13 residues. The CDR3 protein is CAISRGDNQPQHF. The DNA for the CDR3 is TGTGCCATCAGTAGGGGGGACAATCAGCCCCAGCATTTT.

V usage is TRBV20-1 and J usage is TRBJ1-3; 7 bases are a match to TRBD1. The V segment lost 4 bases and the J segment 0 bases; nucleotides outside the gene matches: 3. Per the germline V gene, CDR1 is DFQATT and CDR2 is SNEGSKA (reference sequence). The CDR3 totals 14 residues. CDR3 sequence: CSAKGTDSGNTIYF. CDR3 nucleotide sequence: TGCAGTGCTAAGGGGACAGACTCTGGAAACACCATATATTTT.

This clonotype was observed at least ten times. This chain links TRBV2 with TRBJ1-2; TRBD1 might be the D (6 bases). Deletions cut 2 bases from V and 7 bases from J, with 14 bases between. The CDR3 has 14 amino acids. Germline V gives CDR1 SNHLY, CDR2 FYNNEI. CDR3 protein: CASSEILGAGGYTF. The CDR3 nucleotides are TGTGCCAGCAGTGAAATCTTGGGGGCGGGTGGCTACACCTTC.

The chain links TRBV7-9 to TRBJ2-5; a possible D gene is TRBD2 (5 bases). The V end lost 1 base, the J end lost 5 bases, and 8 bases lay between the germline ends. Germline values: CDR1 SEHNR, CDR2 FQNEAQ (reference sequence). The CDR3 has 13 amino acids. CDR3 DNA sequence: TGTGCCAGCAGCTTAGGCGGGTTGGAGACCCAGTACTTC. This gives the protein CASSLGGLETQYF.

The V gene is TRBV15, the J gene TRBJ2-5; 15 nucleotides line up with TRBD2. V lost 5 bases and J lost 3; bases outside the gene matches: 7. The V gene's germline CDR1 is LNHNV and CDR2 YYDKDF (reference sequence). The CDR3 covers 17 residues. CDR3 loop: CATSGGLAGGWEETQYF. The CDR3 DNA is TGTGCCACCAGCGGGGGACTAGCGGGAGGCTGGGAAGAGACCCAGTACTTC.

This clonotype was counted only a few times. One end of the junction is discordant with germline, which a read error may explain. The rearrangement joins TRBV7-7 to TRBJ1-6; D is uncertain. The CDR3 totals 13 residues. Germline CDR1 is SSHAT and CDR2 is FNYEAQ (reference sequence). CDR3 sequence (DNA): TGTGCTAGCAGCGACACATTGGGTTCACCCCTCCACTTT. It specifies CASSDTLGSPLHF.